This T cell receptor (beta chain) was captured by sequencing in a study of blood T cells in healthy people across ages. Overall study results and limits: Both naive CD4+ cell counts and diversity were greater in long-lived donors than in aged donors.

Primed by a sample-barcoded 5' primer and a J-beta primer mix, a second PCR proceeded for roughly 6 to 12 cycles. TCRdb re-analysed the 5' RACE reads in MiXCR, keeping a single row per CDR3 protein. Found here are around 990,000 distinct CDR3 sequences, 20% to 25% of them singletons; the top ten hold approximately 0.79%. With 2 bases removed from V and 2 bases from J, the gap between germline ends came to 13 bases. The CDR3 covers 16 residues. Germline V gene sequence: CDR1 MGHRA, CDR2 YSYEKL. In this sample, this clonotype turned up a few times. Its antigen is not identified. The data also belong to a second study, concerning T cells of mothers and their children.

Sequencing was carried out using blood. The chain employs TRBV4-1 and TRBJ2-1; the D call may be TRBD1 or TRBD2 (5 bases each). This TCR was recovered from a girl aged 2-10 years in good health. In DNA, the CDR3 is TGCGCCAGCAGCCAATCACAGGACTCCCCCTACAATGAGCAGTTCTTC. Translated: CASSQSQDSPYNEQFF.